The TCR beta chain under discussion was sequenced for a study of T cells after yellow fever vaccination. Study-wide background: Each low-cell-number fraction was prepared by means of SMART-Seq v4 Ultra Low Input.

It was through 5'RACE template switching that TCR cDNA was made, with a universal primer site and UMIs added. TCRdb re-derived calls from the 5' RACE reads in MiXCR, one entry per CDR3 protein. The sample records 300,000 or so distinct CDR3 sequences, about 6.6% being singletons. Study results and caveats: Abundant clonotypes (contaminants from the bulk population) could be present in FACS-sorted repertoires. The appearance of a small share of clonotypes in both CD4 and CD8 compartments was observed.

Germline CDR1 SGHKS, CDR2 YYEKEE (reference sequence). V lost 6 bases to trimming and J lost 5 bases; unmatched junction nucleotides: 6. The CDR3 totals 14 residues. This clonotype was picked up many times. Its antigen is still unknown. This chain uses TRBV5-5 with TRBJ2-2; 8 bases line up with TRBD1. This TCR derives from a man between 18 and 35 years old who received the YFV17D yellow fever vaccine. This sample comprised PBMCs, obtained approximately 47 days after the first yellow fever vaccination. The CDR3 reads CASIPGQGTGELFF. As DNA, the CDR3 is TGTGCCAGCATCCCCGGACAGGGTACCGGGGAGCTGTTTTTT.